The rows below give T cell receptor beta chains drawn from one sample of a study of blood T cell repertoires in COVID-19. Clones were sequenced by immunoSEQ multiplex PCR, and TCRdb holds only the in-frame ones, with some missing. The repertoire holds roughly 110,000 clones, with approximately 91% as singletons. Sequenced: peripheral blood. These receptors came from a woman aged 70-85 years who had recovered from COVID-19. Both conserved end residues are part of each CDR3. The order of the fields is V gene, J gene, CDR3 protein.

>TRBV24-1|TRBJ2-1
CATSDYGTGNYNEQFF
>TRBV28|TRBJ1-2
CAIPRGLGGYTF
>TRBV5-1|TRBJ1-6
CASRSRPGDRDDNSPLHF
>TRBV6-2/TRBV6-3|TRBJ2-2
CASSPRTVWEGGELFF
>TRBV20-1|TRBJ2-1
CSASGTSGGPASYNEQFF
>TRBV24-1|TRBJ2-3
CATSIAVSGDTQYF
>TRBV7-3|TRBJ1-2
CASSLTGEGGYTF
>TRBV2|TRBJ1-5
CASSEGRGRPPQHF
>TRBV15|TRBJ2-3
CATSMGLRTDTQYF
>TRBV28|TRBJ1-6
CATLRVAYNSPLHF
>TRBV24-1|TRBJ2-1
CATSDSIRGGSYNEQFF
>TRBV20-1|TRBJ2-7
CSASRTYEQYF
>TRBV30|TRBJ1-1
CAWRSLGQSAFF
>TRBV28|TRBJ1-3
CASTARDREGRNTIYF
>TRBV11-2|TRBJ1-4
CASSRTGEKLFF
>TRBV5-1|TRBJ1-2
CASSLGTKYGYTF
>TRBV28|TRBJ1-6
CASSQSGKPLHF
>TRBV7-3|TRBJ2-1
CASSPRDLGGGEQFF
>TRBV5-1|TRBJ2-1
CASSSSRGLEQFF
>TRBV20-1|TRBJ2-2
CSASRTGANTGELFF
>TRBV2|TRBJ1-5
CASSESRYQPQHF
>TRBV18|TRBJ1-3
CASSFSPPSSGNTIYF
>TRBV24-1|TRBJ2-3
CATSDKSRTDTQYF
>TRBV20-1|TRBJ1-1
CSAQGMWSFF
>TRBV5-1|TRBJ1-6
CASSESEAGNSPLHF
>TRBV6-2/TRBV6-3|TRBJ2-2
CASSFGLAGTGELFF
>TRBV4-2|TRBJ2-1
CASSPKGEGGNEQFF
>TRBV6-5|TRBJ1-2
CASSYGGKGYTF
>TRBV6-5|TRBJ1-1
CASTPGHLNTEAFF
>TRBV7-8|TRBJ1-5
CASSLRRGQPQHF
>TRBV7-2|TRBJ2-7
CASSYGGGDEQYF
>TRBV24-1|TRBJ2-1
CATSARTVLYNEQFF
>TRBV5-1|TRBJ2-1
CASSRDRGKGEQFF
>TRBV3-1/TRBV3-2|TRBJ1-5
CASSQEGRDQPQHF
>TRBV11-2|TRBJ2-7
CASSLEPSVSYEQYF
>TRBV28|TRBJ2-5
CASSPGTVGPQETQYF
>TRBV24-1|TRBJ2-5
CATSGEGGGLQETQYF
>TRBV5-1|TRBJ2-1
CASRGGLAVGDEQFF
>TRBV12-3/TRBV12-4|TRBJ2-1
CASSFAEYNEQFF
>TRBV7-9|TRBJ2-5
CASSFSGGTGGETQYF
>TRBV27|TRBJ2-2
CASSGQRNTGELFF
>TRBV19|TRBJ1-2
CASTLGTGNYGYTF
>TRBV19|TRBJ1-5
CASSIRGGLQPQHF
>TRBV28|TRBJ1-6
CASSLAQFNSPLHF
>TRBV4-3|TRBJ2-7
CASSRTGPREGEQYF
>TRBV4-1|TRBJ2-7
CASSQWGQGYEQYF
>TRBV19|TRBJ1-6
CASSISGQTGNSPLHF
>TRBV11-2|TRBJ2-7
CASSLGPGTGAPFVDF
>TRBV6-6|TRBJ2-7
CASKGGHEQYF
>TRBV7-9|TRBJ2-5
CASSPTRGETQYF
>TRBV28|TRBJ2-5
CASSLIGTGGRETQYF
>TRBV12-3/TRBV12-4|TRBJ2-1
CATRQGVYNEQFF
>TRBV6-6|TRBJ2-7
CASSYSWQGSYEQYF
>TRBV5-5|TRBJ2-3
CASSLVDRVLDTQYF